One and the same sample provided the 18 T cell receptor beta chains below, sequenced in a study of T cell clonality in common variable immunodeficiency. Only in-frame clones appear in the TCRdb table, and some are missing; sequencing was by immunoSEQ multiplex PCR. There are approximately 44,000 clones in the sample, none observed a single time. The sample consisted of peripheral blood mononuclear cells. The receptors were gathered from a person between 18 and 75 years old in good health.

In its sample, this clone was seen many times. The read terminates 3 residues before the CDR3 end, so the remaining end is supplied by the germline J gene. V gene TRBV30 combines with J gene TRBJ2-1, with 9 bases lining up with TRBD1. The germline V gene encodes CDR1 GTSNPN and CDR2 SVGIG (reference sequence). The CDR3 is 15 residues long. Trimming took 5 bases from V and 6 from J; bases not matched to a gene: 11. CDR3 DNA, as far as it was read: TGTGCCTGGGATCCGGGACAGGGTTTTCTCAATGAG. Amino acids: CAWDPGQGFLNE. Given in full, the CDR3 is CAWDPGQGFLNEQFF.

This clone has ten or more counts. The CDR3 extends 3 residues past the end of the read, so its final part is completed from the germline J gene. V is TRBV10-1 and J is TRBJ2-1; 7 bases map to TRBD2. The CDR3 extends over 16 amino acids. Trimming removed 6 bases from V and 3 bases from J; junction bases left unmatched: 11. Germline V CDR1 and CDR2: WNHNN, SYGVQD (reference sequence). This CDR3 is CASSASGAGFYNEQFF. The CDR3 bases that were read are TGCGCCAGCAGCGCCTCAGGAGCGGGATTCTACAATGAG.

There are many counts of this clone. The read ends 3 residues early relative to the CDR3; the germline J gene fills the gap. The chain couples TRBV20-1 to TRBJ1-1; TRBD1 matches 7 bases. The CDR3 sequence is 14 residues long. The junction had 10 bases not matched to a gene; V was cut back by 6 bases and J by 3 bases. Germline CDR1 is DFQATT and CDR2 is SNEGSKA (reference sequence). The part of the CDR3 DNA that was read is TGCAGTGCACCAGACAGGGTGGGGTACACTGAA. Its translation is CSAPDRVGYTE. The CDR3, in full, reads CSAPDRVGYTEAFF.

This clone was found many times. This may stem from a read error, because a much larger clone lies one nucleotide away. The CDR3 extends 3 residues past the end of the read, so its final part is completed from the germline J gene. This specimen includes other DNA sequences encoding the same CDR3. The chain links TRBV29-1 to TRBJ2-3; D unclear. V was trimmed by 6 bases and J by 5 bases, leaving 9 bases between them. The CDR3 sequence is 11 residues long. Germline lookup yields CDR1 SQVTM and CDR2 ANQGSEA. The part of the CDR3 DNA that was read is TGCAGCGTCGATCGAGGAGATACG. This translates into CSVDRGDT. The full CDR3 is CSVDRGDTQYF.

This clone was seen many times. The CDR3 end is not reached by the read, which stops 3 residues before it; the germline J gene fills it in. The chain employs TRBV20-1 and TRBJ2-7; 11 positions match TRBD2. The CDR3 totals 15 residues. The V gene end was trimmed by 0 bases and the J gene end by 4 bases; junction bases not matched to a gene: 5. Per germline, CDR1 DFQATT and CDR2 SNEGSKA (reference sequence). The DNA read from the CDR3 is TGCAGTGCTAGAGATCTAGCGGGAGGTTTTTACGAG. Its protein is CSARDLAGGFYE. The full-length CDR3 reads as CSARDLAGGFYEQYF.

This clone was detected many times. The observed sequence ends 3 residues before the CDR3 terminus, with the missing tail filled in from the germline J gene. The genes are TRBV2 and TRBJ1-5, with 8 bases that match TRBD1. J gave up 3 bases and V 7 bases, and 5 bases lay outside the gene matches. Germline V gene data show CDR1 as SNHLY and CDR2 as FYNNEI. The CDR3 runs 14 residues. Incomplete CDR3 DNA: TGTGCCAGCAATGGACAGGGACTCAATCAGCCC. Its protein is CASNGQGLNQP. The full CDR3 reads CASNGQGLNQPQHF.

This clone showed up many times. The read comes to an end 3 residues before the CDR3 does, leaving the germline J gene to fill in the end. The gene calls are TRBV20-1 and TRBJ2-7, with 9 bases matching TRBD2. The germline V gene encodes CDR1 DFQATT and CDR2 SNEGSKA (reference sequence). V gave up 3 bases and J gave up 4 bases; unmatched junction bases: 22. This CDR3 is 19 amino acids long. The CDR3 region is CSASRPPPKLAGDRYEQYF. The CDR3 DNA, read in part, is TGCAGTGCTAGTAGGCCCCCCCCCAAATTAGCGGGAGATCGGTACGAG.

This clone has ten or more counts. The CDR3 extends 3 residues past the end of the read, so its final part is completed from the germline J gene. This rearrangement joins TRBV11-2 to TRBJ2-3; D remains unclear. Germline loops: CDR1 SGHAT, CDR2 FQNNGV. The ends were cut back, 3 bases at V and 2 bases at J, with 9 bases in the middle. The CDR3 covers 14 residues. The sequenced part of the CDR3 DNA is TGTGCCAGCAGCTTGCGGCTCCCCACAGATACG. This codes for CASSLRLPTDT. The CDR3, in full, reads CASSLRLPTDTQYF.

This clone has at least ten counts. The read ends 3 residues shy of where the CDR3 ends; the end is completed using the germline J gene. This chain connects TRBV13 to TRBJ2-6, with 8 positions matching TRBD2. The germline V gene encodes CDR1 PRHDT and CDR2 FYEKMQ (reference sequence). J lost 0 bases, V lost 3 bases, and 4 bases had no gene match. The CDR3 spans 17 residues. This CDR3 is CASSFLAGGSGANVLTF. CDR3 bases read: TGTGCCAGCAGCTTCCTAGCGGGTGGCTCTGGGGCCAACGTC.

This clone came up many times. Read data end 3 residues before the CDR3 end; the end is taken from the germline J gene. The genes are TRBV19 and TRBJ2-1; 7 bases align to TRBD2. This CDR3 is built from 12 residues. The germline V gene has CDR1 LNHDA and CDR2 SQIVND (reference sequence). V dropped 5 bases and J dropped 6; count of bases not matched to a gene: 1. Partial CDR3 DNA: TGTGCCAGTAGTCGGACTAGCAATGAG. Amino acid sequence: CASSRTSNE. The entire CDR3 protein is CASSRTSNEQFF.

Ten or more counts support this clone. The CDR3 bases that were read are TGTGCCATCAGTGAGCCGACTAGCGCTATCTCTGGGGCCAACGTC. Translation: CAISEPTSAISGANV. The full CDR3 is CAISEPTSAISGANVLTF. The V gene is TRBV10-3, the J gene TRBJ2-6, with TRBD2 matching over 8 bases. The read terminates 3 residues before the CDR3 end, so the remaining end is supplied by the germline J gene. J was trimmed by 0 bases and V by 2 bases; bases with no gene match: 6. The germline V gene has CDR1 ENHRY and CDR2 SYGVKD. The CDR3 has 18 residues.

In this sample, this clone turned up many times. The read is 3 residues too short to cover the CDR3 end, so that end is filled in from the germline J gene. V usage is TRBV20-1 and J usage is TRBJ1-6; a weak D match, TRBD1 (6 bases). This CDR3 is built from 15 residues. The ends were cut back, 0 bases at V and 7 bases at J, with 13 bases in the middle. Germline CDR1 is DFQATT and CDR2 is SNEGSKA (reference sequence). The CDR3 reads CSARDWGPQNSPLHF. CDR3 DNA (partial): TGCAGTGCTAGAGATTGGGGGCCGCAGAATTCACCC.

This clone was counted many times. The CDR3 end falls 3 residues outside the read, so it is completed with the germline J gene. This sequence joins TRBV6-1 and TRBJ1-5; D call uncertain. Germline CDR1 reads MNHNS; CDR2 reads SASEGT. The CDR3 runs to 15 residues. With 2 bases removed from V and 1 base from J, the gap between germline ends came to 9 bases. The DNA read from the CDR3 is TGTGCCAGCAGTGAACCGGGGATAAGCAATCAGCCC. It yields the protein CASSEPGISNQP. In full, the CDR3 is CASSEPGISNQPQHF.

This clone appeared many times. Sequencing ends 3 residues short of the CDR3 end; the germline J gene provides the rest. V and J are TRBV2 and TRBJ1-1; possible D gene TRBD1, 5 bases. Between the trimmed V and J ends, which lost 1 base and 5 bases, there was a span of 8 bases. CDR3 size: 13 residues. Germline V CDR1 and CDR2: SNHLY, FYNNEI. The part of the CDR3 DNA that was read is TGTGCCAGCAGTGAAGTAGGGGAAACTGAA. Translating gives CASSEVGETE. The CDR3 in its entirety is CASSEVGETEAFF.

At least ten counts were recorded for this clone. The CDR3 is cut off 3 residues early in the read; its end comes from the germline J gene. V gene TRBV18 combines with J gene TRBJ2-7; 11 bases are shared with TRBD2. With V trimmed by 3 bases and J by 5 bases, 9 bases remained unmatched. Germline V gives CDR1 KGHSH, CDR2 LQKENI. This CDR3 region has 16 residues. The CDR3 reads CASSPPTSGSFNEQYF. The CDR3 bases that were read are TGTGCCAGCTCACCGCCTACTAGCGGGAGTTTCAACGAG.

At least ten counts were recorded for this clone. The read gets to within 3 residues of the CDR3 end, and the germline J gene fills in the rest. This sequence joins TRBV19 and TRBJ2-4; 15 nucleotides match TRBD2. CDR1 LNHDA and CDR2 SQIVND come from the germline V gene (reference sequence). CDR3 length equals 16 residues. V shed 6 bases and J 5 bases; nucleotides not matched to a gene: 5. CDR3 DNA, as far as it was read: TGTGCCAGTAGGAGGACTAGCGGGAGGGTCGAAAACATT. The encoded protein is CASRRTSGRVENI. The full-length CDR3 reads as CASRRTSGRVENIQYF. Based on the CDR3 plus reference TRBV19 and TRBJ2-4, the full variable domain is DGGITQSPKYLFRKEGQNVTLSCEQNLNHDAMYWYRQDPGQGLRLIYYSQIVNDFQKGDIAEGYSVSREKKESFPLTVTSAQKNPTAFYLCASRRTSGRVENIQYFGAGTRLSVL.

This clone was counted ten times or more. The read ends 3 residues early relative to the CDR3; the germline J gene fills the gap. J is TRBJ1-2 and V is TRBV20-1; D is perhaps TRBD1 (5 bases). The CDR3 covers 12 residues. Trimming shortened V by 2 bases and J by 7 bases, and 11 bases separated the two germline ends. Per germline, CDR1 DFQATT and CDR2 SNEGSKA (reference sequence). The sequenced part of the CDR3 DNA is TGCAGTGCTAGAAAGGGACTGGGTGGC. Encoded protein: CSARKGLGG. The full CDR3 protein is CSARKGLGGYTF.

In this sample, this clone turned up many times. The read comes to an end 3 residues before the CDR3 does, leaving the germline J gene to fill in the end. The chain employs TRBV19 and TRBJ2-1, with 7 bases aligning to TRBD2. Germline CDR1 reads LNHDA; CDR2 reads SQIVND (reference sequence). With 1 base clipped from V and 5 bases from J, the junction kept 14 bases outside the gene matches. The CDR3 spans 18 residues. CDR3 sequence: CASSIGGAWSGINNEQFF. The CDR3 bases that were read are TGTGCCAGTAGTATAGGAGGGGCTTGGAGCGGGATAAACAATGAG.